Given below is one T cell receptor (beta chain) in context. Its antigen is not identified. This CDR3 has 15 amino acids. With V trimmed by 3 bases and J by 6 bases, 6 bases remained unmatched. CDR1 is ENHRY and CDR2 is SYGVKD in the germline V gene. The record originates from a study of T cells in localized non-small cell lung cancer. Notes on the study in general: Sequencing was restricted to one tumor region; therefore, heterogeneity remains possible. Measurement of T cell clonality placed uninvolved adjacent lung highest, above the level in tumor. Of the top 100 tumor clones, median about 53 were in adjacent lung, around 28 among its top 100.

Only in-frame clones appear in the TCRdb table, and some are missing; sequencing was by immunoSEQ multiplex PCR. The data contain about 48,000 clones, roughly 80% of them singletons. Sequenced material: peripheral blood, taken before any cancer treatment. The gene calls are TRBV10-3 and TRBJ1-5; the match to TRBD1 covers 9 bases. The receptor was isolated from a man aged 40 to 70 with stage I squamous cell lung carcinoma. As DNA, the CDR3 is TGTGCCATCAGTGATGGGACAGGGTCGGGTCAGCCCCAGCATTTT. It specifies CAISDGTGSGQPQHF.